Shown below are 3 T cell receptor beta chains from a single sample sequenced in a study of T cell clonotyping in hematopoietic cell transplantation. Method: immunoSEQ multiplex PCR; TCRdb's copy keeps in-frame clones and lacks some. The sample consists of 35,000 to 45,000 clones, 94% of them appearing once. Sample: peripheral blood mononuclear cells. These receptors came from a woman between 50 and 59 years old in good health. Some clones in this sample may be carry-over from other donors' samples.

The V call is TRBV28, the J call TRBJ1-4, with 7 bases lining up with TRBD1. CDR1 and CDR2 from the germline V gene are MDHEN and SYDVKM. Trimming at V came to 6 bases and at J to 1 base, leaving 2 bases not matched to a gene. The CDR3 spans 14 residues. CDR3 sequence: CASRAGGTNEKLFF. The CDR3 DNA is TGTGCCAGCAGAGCAGGGGGAACTAATGAAAAACTGTTTTTT.

The chain joins TRBV14 to TRBJ2-1; 11 bases are shared with TRBD1. Germline loops: CDR1 SGHDN, CDR2 FVKESK. This CDR3 comprises 17 residues. V was clipped by 5 bases and J by 2 bases; unmatched bases: 8. The CDR3 loop reads CASSRRGQGVTYNEQFF. The CDR3 coding sequence is TGTGCCAGCAGCAGAAGGGGACAGGGGGTTACCTACAATGAGCAGTTCTTC.

The DNA of the CDR3 is TGCGCCAGCAGCGGAACCACCCGCTCCTACGAGCAGTACTTC. This sequence encodes CASSGTTRSYEQYF. The chain links TRBV5-1 to TRBJ2-7, with D uncertain. The ends were cut back, 4 bases at V and 0 bases at J, with 11 bases in the middle. The CDR3 is 14 amino acids. Germline CDR1 is SGHRS and CDR2 is YFSETQ.